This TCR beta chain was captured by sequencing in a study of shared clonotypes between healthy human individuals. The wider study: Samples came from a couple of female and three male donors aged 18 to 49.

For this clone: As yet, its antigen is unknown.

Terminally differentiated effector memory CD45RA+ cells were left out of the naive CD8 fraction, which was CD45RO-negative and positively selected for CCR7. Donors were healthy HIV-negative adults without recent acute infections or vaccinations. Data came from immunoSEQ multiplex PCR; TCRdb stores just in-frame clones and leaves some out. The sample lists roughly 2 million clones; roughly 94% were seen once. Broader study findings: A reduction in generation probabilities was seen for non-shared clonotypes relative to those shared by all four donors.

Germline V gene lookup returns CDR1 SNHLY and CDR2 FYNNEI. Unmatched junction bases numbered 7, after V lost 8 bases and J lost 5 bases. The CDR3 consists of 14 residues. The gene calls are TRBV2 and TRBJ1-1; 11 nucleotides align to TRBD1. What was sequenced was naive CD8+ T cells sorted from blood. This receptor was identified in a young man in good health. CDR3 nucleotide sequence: TGTGCCAGCGAACCGGGACAGGGGGTGACTGAAGCTTTCTTT. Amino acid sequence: CASEPGQGVTEAFF.